These T cell receptor beta chains were read from a single sample in a study of CD8+ T cells in alopecia areata. Data came from immunoSEQ multiplex PCR; TCRdb stores just in-frame clones and leaves some out. The repertoire holds under 150,000 clones, with approximately 85% as singletons. The sequencing here drew on CD8+ T cells sorted from blood, taken at week 4, from a patient treated with tofacitinib. These receptors were collected from a human donor with alopecia areata. CDR3s include the opening cysteine and the closing phenylalanine or tryptophan. The order of the fields is J gene, V gene, clone size, D gene, CDR3 protein, CDR3 DNA. D genes are given only for firm matches. Clone size appears in some rows only: once, few, many, or a class for an expanded clone.

>TRBJ2-1|TRBV2|-|-
CASSERLISYNEQFF
TGTGCCAGCAGTGAAAGACTGATCTCCTACAATGAGCAGTTCTTC
>TRBJ2-3|TRBV29-1|few|-
CSVAGVTGIHTDTQYF
TGCAGCGTTGCGGGCGTTACAGGGATCCACACAGATACGCAGTATTTT
>TRBJ2-1|TRBV6-1|-|TRBD2
CASSGRLAGDNEQFF
TGTGCCAGCAGCGGGCGACTAGCGGGGGACAATGAGCAGTTCTTC
>TRBJ2-2|TRBV29-1|-|-
CSVTVTGELFF
TGCAGCGTTACAGTCACCGGGGAGCTGTTTTTT
>TRBJ1-2|TRBV7-9|-|-
CASSPPGGDYGYTF
TGTGCCAGCAGCCCCCCCGGGGGCGACTATGGCTACACCTTC
>TRBJ2-7|TRBV29-1|-|-
CSVVSGLSYEQYF
TGCAGCGTTGTCTCCGGGCTCTCCTACGAGCAGTACTTC
>TRBJ2-6|TRBV10-2|-|-
CASSDHPDVLTF
TGCGCCAGCAGTGATCACCCAGACGTCCTGACTTTC
>TRBJ1-6|TRBV18|-|TRBD1
CASSLRDRVRSPLHF
TGTGCCAGCTCGCTCCGGGACAGGGTCCGTTCACCCCTCCACTTT
>TRBJ2-2|TRBV19|few|-
CASSREPNTGELFF
TGTGCCAGTAGTCGGGAGCCGAACACCGGGGAGCTGTTTTTT
>TRBJ2-7|TRBV6-5|-|TRBD1
CASSYSNRGLEQYF
TGTGCCAGCAGTTACTCGAACAGGGGGCTCGAGCAGTACTTC
>TRBJ1-2|TRBV6-5|-|-
CASSPRGGDYGYTF
TGTGCCAGCAGTCCTAGGGGGGGTGACTATGGCTACACCTTC
>TRBJ2-1|TRBV25-1|-|-
CASSHQSHEQFF
TGTGCCAGCAGTCATCAGAGCCATGAGCAGTTCTTC
>TRBJ2-5|TRBV7-6|-|-
CASSFGLGAGETQYF
TGTGCCAGCAGCTTTGGTCTGGGGGCCGGGGAGACCCAGTACTTC
>TRBJ2-1|TRBV6-5|-|TRBD1
CASTQPGQYNEQFF
TGTGCCAGCACCCAACCGGGACAGTACAATGAGCAGTTCTTC
>TRBJ2-3|TRBV5-1|-|-
CASRPGLNPGTDTQYF
TGCGCCAGCAGGCCTGGCTTGAACCCTGGCACAGATACGCAGTATTTT
>TRBJ2-7|TRBV2|-|-
CARGDRLSYEQYF
TGTGCCAGAGGGGACCGTCTCTCCTACGAGCAGTACTTC
>TRBJ1-5|TRBV4-1|-|-
CASSQETATNQPQHF
TGCGCCAGCAGCCAAGAGACGGCGACAAATCAGCCCCAGCATTTT
>TRBJ2-7|TRBV4-1|many|-
CASSQEPGILSYEQYF
TGCGCCAGCAGCCAAGAGCCGGGGATCCTCTCCTACGAGCAGTACTTC
>TRBJ2-3|TRBV27|-|-
CASSLALGDTQYF
TGTGCCAGCAGTCTGGCGCTAGGAGATACGCAGTATTTT
>TRBJ2-7|TRBV6-6|-|-
CATLNKPHEQYF
TGTGCCACCCTTAATAAACCCCACGAGCAGTACTTC
>TRBJ2-1|TRBV7-6|-|-
CASSLSSYNEQFF
TGTGCCAGCAGCTTGAGCTCCTACAATGAGCAGTTCTTC
>TRBJ2-5|TRBV5-4|-|-
CASSLERGILQETQYF
TGTGCCAGCAGCTTAGAGAGGGGGATTTTACAAGAGACCCAGTACTTC
>TRBJ2-7|TRBV4-3|-|-
CASSQEGFGRNEQYF
TGCGCCAGCAGCCAAGAGGGCTTTGGGAGGAACGAGCAGTACTTC
>TRBJ2-3|TRBV4-1|-|TRBD2
CASSQAATGGDTQYF
TGCGCCAGCAGCCAAGCGGCGACGGGGGGGGATACGCAGTATTTT
>TRBJ2-7|TRBV30|-|-
CAWSLNSYEQYF
TGTGCCTGGAGCTTGAACTCCTACGAGCAGTACTTC
>TRBJ2-7|TRBV6-5|-|-
CASRSRDYSYEQYF
TGTGCCAGCAGAAGCAGGGATTACTCCTACGAGCAGTACTTC
>TRBJ2-7|TRBV27|-|TRBD1
CASSPTPGQTASYEQYF
TGTGCCAGCAGTCCGACCCCGGGACAGACAGCCTCCTACGAGCAGTACTTC
>TRBJ2-3|TRBV7-8|many|TRBD2
CASSPGGAGNTDTQYF
TGTGCCAGCAGCCCGGGAGGGGCAGGGAACACAGATACGCAGTATTTT
>TRBJ1-1|TRBV13|-|-
CASSSYSEGKTFF
TGTGCCAGCAGCTCTTACAGCGAAGGGAAGACTTTCTTT
>TRBJ1-1|TRBV30|once|TRBD1
CAWDRAGTEAFF
TGTGCCTGGGACAGGGCTGGCACTGAAGCTTTCTTT
>TRBJ2-7|TRBV4-1|few|TRBD1
CASSQGTGPSYEQYF
TGCGCCAGCAGCCAAGGGACAGGGCCCTCCTACGAGCAGTACTTC
>TRBJ2-2|TRBV30|-|TRBD2
CAWRAAAGAGELFF
TGTGCCTGGAGAGCTGCAGCGGGAGCAGGGGAGCTGTTTTTT
>TRBJ2-2|TRBV19|-|TRBD1
CASSIPGTGMTGELFF
TGTGCCAGTAGTATCCCGGGGACAGGGATGACCGGGGAGCTGTTTTTT
>TRBJ1-4|TRBV4-1|-|-
CASSFRQATNEKLFF
TGCGCCAGCAGCTTCCGACAGGCAACTAATGAAAAACTGTTTTTT
>TRBJ1-1|TRBV7-9|once|TRBD1
CASSRTQGVNTEAFF
TGTGCCAGCAGCAGAACACAGGGGGTGAACACTGAAGCTTTCTTT
>TRBJ2-1|TRBV7-2|once|TRBD2
CASSSVVPLAGEAYNEQFF
TGTGCCAGCAGCTCCGTAGTGCCTCTAGCGGGGGAGGCCTACAATGAGCAGTTCTTC
>TRBJ1-1|TRBV4-1|-|-
CASSLRQAGEAFF
TGCGCCAGCAGCCTACGACAGGCGGGTGAAGCTTTCTTT
>TRBJ2-5|TRBV5-4|-|-
CASSLFIGETQYF
TGTGCCAGCAGCTTGTTTATCGGAGAGACCCAGTACTTC
>TRBJ1-1|TRBV5-4|-|-
CASSLKTVNSEAFF
TGTGCCAGCAGCCTCAAGACCGTAAACAGTGAAGCTTTCTTT
>TRBJ2-7|TRBV4-1|-|-
CASSLREGTYEQYF
TGCGCCAGCAGTCTTAGAGAGGGAACCTACGAGCAGTACTTC
>TRBJ2-7|TRBV6-5|-|-
CASSYGISYEQYF
TGTGCCAGCAGTTACGGGATCTCCTACGAGCAGTACTTC
>TRBJ1-1|TRBV7-9|-|-
CASSLVSLNTEAFF
TGTGCCAGCAGCTTGGTGTCCCTGAACACTGAAGCTTTCTTT
>TRBJ2-2|TRBV4-1|-|-
CASSSEGNTGELFF
TGCGCCAGCAGCAGTGAGGGGAACACCGGGGAGCTGTTTTTT
>TRBJ2-2|TRBV23-1|-|-
CASSQNGDPNTGELFF
TGCGCCAGCAGTCAGAATGGGGACCCGAACACCGGGGAGCTGTTTTTT
>TRBJ2-7|TRBV7-2|-|-
CASSLDGGDHSYEQYF
TGTGCCAGCAGCTTAGATGGCGGGGACCACTCCTACGAGCAGTACTTC
>TRBJ2-7|TRBV7-8|-|TRBD2
CASSRIAGLAYEQYF
TGTGCCAGCAGCAGAATAGCGGGGTTGGCCTACGAGCAGTACTTC
>TRBJ2-7|TRBV29-1|-|-
CSVETPGSNEQYF
TGCAGCGTTGAAACTCCAGGGAGTAACGAGCAGTACTTC
>TRBJ2-3|TRBV5-1|-|TRBD1
CASSWDRVDTQYF
TGCGCCAGCAGCTGGGACAGGGTCGACACGCAGTATTTT
>TRBJ2-7|TRBV27|-|TRBD2
CASSLSSGLNPLNEQYF
TGTGCCAGCAGTTTAAGTAGCGGGCTAAATCCTTTGAACGAGCAGTACTTC
>TRBJ2-1|TRBV7-6|-|-
CASSLIAGEYNEQFF
TGTGCCAGCAGCTTAATTGCGGGCGAATACAATGAGCAGTTCTTC